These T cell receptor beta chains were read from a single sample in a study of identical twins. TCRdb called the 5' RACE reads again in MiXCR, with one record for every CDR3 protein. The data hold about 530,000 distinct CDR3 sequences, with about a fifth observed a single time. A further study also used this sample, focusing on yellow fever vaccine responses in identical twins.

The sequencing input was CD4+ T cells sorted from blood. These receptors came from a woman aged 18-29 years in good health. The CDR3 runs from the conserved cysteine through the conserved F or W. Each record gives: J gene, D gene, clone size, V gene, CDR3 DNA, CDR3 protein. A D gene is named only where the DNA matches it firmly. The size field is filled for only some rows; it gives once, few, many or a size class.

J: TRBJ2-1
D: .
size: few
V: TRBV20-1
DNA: TGCAGTGCTGCCCGCTCAGGGGAATACAATGAGCAGTTCTTC
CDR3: CSAARSGEYNEQFF

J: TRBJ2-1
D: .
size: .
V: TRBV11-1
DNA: TGTGCCAGCAGCTTAGCGTGGGATGAGCAGTTCTTC
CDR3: CASSLAWDEQFF

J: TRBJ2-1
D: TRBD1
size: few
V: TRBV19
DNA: TGTGCCAGTTCTTGGGACAGCAGCCCCAATGAGCAGTTCTTC
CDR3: CASSWDSSPNEQFF

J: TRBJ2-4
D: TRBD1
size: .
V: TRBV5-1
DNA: TGCGCCAGCAGCCAAACGGGTACAGGGGTGAACATTCAGTACTTC
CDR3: CASSQTGTGVNIQYF

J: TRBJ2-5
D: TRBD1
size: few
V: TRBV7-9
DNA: TGTGCCAGCAGCATAACCGGGACAGGGAAAGAGACCCAGTACTTC
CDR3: CASSITGTGKETQYF

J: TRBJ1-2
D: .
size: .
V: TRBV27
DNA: TGTGCCAGCAGTAATAGCAGGGGCTACACCTTC
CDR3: CASSNSRGYTF

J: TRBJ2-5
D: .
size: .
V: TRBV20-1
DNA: TGCAGTGATGAGGGCTTCCAAGAGACCCAGTACTTC
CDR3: CSDEGFQETQYF

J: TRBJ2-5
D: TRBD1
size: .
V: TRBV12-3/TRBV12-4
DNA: TGTGCCAGCAGTTTATCGGGGACAGGGGGCCGGACCCAGTACTTC
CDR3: CASSLSGTGGRTQYF

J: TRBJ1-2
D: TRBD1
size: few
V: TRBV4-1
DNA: TGCGCCAGCAGCCAAAACCCGACAGGGGGAAACTATGGCTACACCTTC
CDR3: CASSQNPTGGNYGYTF

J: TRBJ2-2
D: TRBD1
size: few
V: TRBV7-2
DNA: TGTGCCAGCAGATCAGGCACAGGGGGCACCGGGGAGCTGTTTTTT
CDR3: CASRSGTGGTGELFF

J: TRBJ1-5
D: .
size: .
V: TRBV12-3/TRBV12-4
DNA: TGTTCCAGCAGACAGGAGCCACAGCCCCAGCATTTT
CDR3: CSSRQEPQPQHF

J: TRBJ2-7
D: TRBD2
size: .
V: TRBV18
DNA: TGTGCCAGCTCCGGGAGCGGGACCTTACCCGCCGAGCAGTACTTC
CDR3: CASSGSGTLPAEQYF

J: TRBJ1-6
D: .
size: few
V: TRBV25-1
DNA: TGTGCCACAGGGGATTCACCCCTCCACTTT
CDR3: CATGDSPLHF

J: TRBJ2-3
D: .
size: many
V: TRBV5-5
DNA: TGTGCCAGCAGCTTGGACGTGAGCACAGATACGCAGTATTTT
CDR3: CASSLDVSTDTQYF

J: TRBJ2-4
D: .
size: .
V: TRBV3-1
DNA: TGTGCCAGCAGCCTTACCGGGGGCGTAGCCAAAAACATTCAGTACTTC
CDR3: CASSLTGGVAKNIQYF

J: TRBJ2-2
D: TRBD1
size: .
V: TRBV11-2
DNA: TGTGCCAGCAGCTTAGTAGGGTGGACAGGGACAACCGGGGAGCTGTTTTTT
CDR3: CASSLVGWTGTTGELFF

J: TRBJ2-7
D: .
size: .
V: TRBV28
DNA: TGTGCCAGCAGTTTAATTGGCGGGACAGAGATATCCTACGAGCAGTACTTC
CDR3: CASSLIGGTEISYEQYF

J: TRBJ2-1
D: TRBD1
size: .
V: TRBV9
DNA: TGTGCCAGCAGTGCCCTGGGACAGGGCTACAATGAGCAGTTCTTC
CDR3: CASSALGQGYNEQFF

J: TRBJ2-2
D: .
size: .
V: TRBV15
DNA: TGTGCCACCAGCAGAGAAGCTGGCGGGGAGCTGTTTTTT
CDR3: CATSREAGGELFF

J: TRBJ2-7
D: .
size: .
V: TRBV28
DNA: TGTGCCAGCAGTTTATACCGAGAAGGGCACGAGCAGTACTTC
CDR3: CASSLYREGHEQYF

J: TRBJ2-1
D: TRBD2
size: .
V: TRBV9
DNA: TGTGCCAGCAGCCCAGCCCTAGCGGGAGCCGGTGAGCAGTTCTTC
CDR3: CASSPALAGAGEQFF

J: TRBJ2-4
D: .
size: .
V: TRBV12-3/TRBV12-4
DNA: TGTGCCAGCAGTCGACGTGACGGGACCACAAACATTCAGTACTTC
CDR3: CASSRRDGTTNIQYF

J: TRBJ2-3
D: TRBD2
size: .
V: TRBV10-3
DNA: TGTGCCATCAGTTTCAGCGGGAGGATTCGCGTCACAGATACGCAGTATTTT
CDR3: CAISFSGRIRVTDTQYF

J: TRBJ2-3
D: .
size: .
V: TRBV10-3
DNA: TGTGCCATCTTCGGTCCGGGCGCAGATACGCAGTATTTT
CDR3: CAIFGPGADTQYF

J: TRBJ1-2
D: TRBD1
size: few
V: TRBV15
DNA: TGTGCCACCAGCAGGGGGACAGGGCCTAAAGCTAACTATGGCTACACCTTC
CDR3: CATSRGTGPKANYGYTF

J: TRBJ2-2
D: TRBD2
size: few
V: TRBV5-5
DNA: TGTGCCAGCAGCTTAGGACTAGCGAGAATCGGGGAGCTGTTTTTT
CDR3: CASSLGLARIGELFF

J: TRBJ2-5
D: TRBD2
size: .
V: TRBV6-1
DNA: TGTGCCAGCAGTCGATTAGCGGGAGATCGGGAGACCCAGTACTTC
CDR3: CASSRLAGDRETQYF

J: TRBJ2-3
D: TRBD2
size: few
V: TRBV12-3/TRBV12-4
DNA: TGTGCCAGCAGTTCCAGGACTAGCGGGAGGTTGGATACGCAGTATTTT
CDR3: CASSSRTSGRLDTQYF

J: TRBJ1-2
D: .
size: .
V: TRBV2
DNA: TGTGCCAGCAGTACCGAGAACTATGGCTACACCTTC
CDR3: CASSTENYGYTF

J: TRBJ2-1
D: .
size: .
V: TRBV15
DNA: TGTGCCACCAGCAGCTCGACCTTGAATGAGCAGTTCTTC
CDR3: CATSSSTLNEQFF

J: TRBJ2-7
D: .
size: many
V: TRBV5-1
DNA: TGCGCCAGCAGGGTGGCGGAGGTGGTCTACGAGCAGTACTTC
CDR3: CASRVAEVVYEQYF

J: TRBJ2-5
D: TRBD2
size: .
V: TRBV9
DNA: TGTGCCAGCAGCGTGGGACTAGCGGGATGGGAGACCCAGTACTTC
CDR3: CASSVGLAGWETQYF

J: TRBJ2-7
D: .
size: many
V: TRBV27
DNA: TGTGCCAGCAGCTACAGGGACGAGCAGTACTTC
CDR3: CASSYRDEQYF

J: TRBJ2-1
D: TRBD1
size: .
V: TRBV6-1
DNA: TGTGCCAGCAGGAGACAGGGGGCTGGTTATGAGCAGTTCTTC
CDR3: CASRRQGAGYEQFF

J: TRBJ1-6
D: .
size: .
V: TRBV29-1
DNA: TGCAGCGCCCCGAAGGGGGAGGACAGTTGCTCCGAGATCTACTTT
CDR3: CSAPKGEDSCSEIYF

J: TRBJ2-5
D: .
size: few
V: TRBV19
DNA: TGTGCCAGTAGGGGTAGAGGTCTGGCCCAAGAGACCCAGTACTTC
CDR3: CASRGRGLAQETQYF

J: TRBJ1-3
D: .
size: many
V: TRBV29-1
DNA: TGCAGCGCCATGGGACATGACTCTGGAAACACCATATATTTT
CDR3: CSAMGHDSGNTIYF

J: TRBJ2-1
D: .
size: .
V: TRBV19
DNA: TGTGCCAGTAGCCCCTGGGTCGGGGATGAGCAGTTCTTC
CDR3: CASSPWVGDEQFF

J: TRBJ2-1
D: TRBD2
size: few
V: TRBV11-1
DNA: TGTGCCAGCAGCTTAGGTGGGCTAGCGGGGGTGCCTTCCTACAATGAGCAGTTCTTC
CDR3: CASSLGGLAGVPSYNEQFF

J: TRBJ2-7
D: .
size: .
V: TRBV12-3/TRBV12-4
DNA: TGTGCCAGCAAGTCCAGGGGCGAGCAGTACTTC
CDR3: CASKSRGEQYF

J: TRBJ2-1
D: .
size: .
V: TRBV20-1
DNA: TGCAGTGCTAGAGATTGGCCCGAAAAGGGCAATGAGCAGTTCTTC
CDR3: CSARDWPEKGNEQFF

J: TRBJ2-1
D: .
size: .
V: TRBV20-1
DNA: TGCTGTGCTAGAGTCCAAGGGAACTCCTACAATGAGCAGTTCTTC
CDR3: CCARVQGNSYNEQFF

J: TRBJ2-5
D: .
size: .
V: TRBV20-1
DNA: TGCAGTGCTAGAGGGGGGGACGCAGCGGGCCTCGGGGAGACCCAGTACTTC
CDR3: CSARGGDAAGLGETQYF

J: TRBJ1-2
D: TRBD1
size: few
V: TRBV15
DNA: TGTGCCACCAGCAGAGATGGGGACAGATATAGCCCCTATGGCTACACCTTC
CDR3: CATSRDGDRYSPYGYTF

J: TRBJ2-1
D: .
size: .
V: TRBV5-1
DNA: TGCGCCAGCAGCTTTGTGGCCGGGACACTTTTCGATGAGCAGTTCTTC
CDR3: CASSFVAGTLFDEQFF

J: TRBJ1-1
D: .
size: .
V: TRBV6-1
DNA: TGTGCCAGCAGGTCGCCAGCTAACACTGAAGCTTTCTTT
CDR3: CASRSPANTEAFF

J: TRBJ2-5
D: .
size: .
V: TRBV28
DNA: TGTGCCAGCAGTCCGGTAGGGCGCCCAGGGGAGACCCAGTACTTC
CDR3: CASSPVGRPGETQYF